Presented here are 28 T cell receptor beta chains from one specimen sequenced in a study of cytomegalovirus exposure and HLA in healthy donors. Profiling relied on immunoSEQ multiplex PCR, and the TCRdb table lists in-frame clones only, not all of them. This table has 100,000 to 150,000 clones, 88% appearing once. The sequencing input was PBMCs. The receptors were sampled from a man aged 30 to 45 in good health and CMV-seronegative.

The CDR3 bases are TGTGCCTGGAGCCGGGGGGTCGGGTACAATGAGCAGTTCTTC. Its protein product is CAWSRGVGYNEQFF. The chain employs TRBV30 and TRBJ2-1, with TRBD2 matching 7 bases. This CDR3 contains 14 residues. Per the germline V gene, CDR1 is GTSNPN and CDR2 is SVGIG (reference sequence). The V segment lost 3 bases and the J segment 4 bases; nucleotides outside the gene matches: 6.

This clone has a single count. The chain has TRBV6-6 and TRBJ1-1; D is possibly TRBD1 (6 bases). V was cut by 6 bases and J by 6 bases, with 20 bases left in between. The CDR3 consists of 15 residues. From germline, CDR1 is MNHNY and CDR2 SVGAGI (reference sequence). The CDR3 nucleotides are TGTGCCAGCAGCTCCGACAGGATGGGTAACGCTGAAGCTTTCTTT. Translating it yields CASSSDRMGNAEAFF.

The rearrangement links TRBV7-9 to TRBJ2-4; 9 bases map to TRBD1. In germline, CDR1 is SEHNR, CDR2 FQNEAQ (reference sequence). V lost 5 bases and J lost 4; bases outside the gene matches: 9. The CDR3 spans 16 residues. As DNA, the CDR3 is TGTGCCAGCAGCCCAGCCTCGGGACAGGGAAAAAACATTCAGTACTTC. This encodes CASSPASGQGKNIQYF. The full variable domain, in which reference TRBV7-9 and TRBJ2-4 provide the parts outside the CDR3, is DTGVSQNPRHKITKRGQNVTFRCDPISEHNRLYWYRQTLGQGPEFLTYFQNEAQLEKSRLLSDRFSAERPKGSFSTLEIQRTEQGDSAMYLCASSPASGQGKNIQYFGAGTRLSVL.

The chain recombines TRBV9 with TRBJ1-2; TRBD1 agrees at 8 bases. V shed 0 bases, J shed 4 bases, and the junction held 2 bases outside the gene matches. Germline-derived CDR1 and CDR2 are SGDLS and YYNGEE. The CDR3 runs 14 residues. Written as DNA, the CDR3 is TGTGCCAGCAGCGTAGCGGGACAGGCCTATGGCTACACCTTC. The encoded protein is CASSVAGQAYGYTF.

This chain connects TRBV6-5 to TRBJ2-3; D is unclear. The CDR3 runs 13 residues. CDR1 and CDR2 (germline): MNHEY, SVGAGI. V was clipped by 4 bases and J by 8 bases, with 13 bases between them. In DNA form, the CDR3 reads TGTGCCAGCAGTTCAGGTCCCAGCCCTACGCAGTATTTT. As protein: CASSSGPSPTQYF.

The chain combines TRBV7-2 with TRBJ2-3; D ambiguous. V was cut by 0 bases and J by 2 bases, with 9 bases left in between. The length of the CDR3 is 15 residues. CDR1 is SGHTA, CDR2 FQGNSA, per germline. The CDR3 nucleotides read TGTGCCAGCAGCTTAGCTGTCGCTAACACAGATACGCAGTATTTT. Translated, it gives CASSLAVANTDTQYF.

The chain links TRBV9 to TRBJ1-1; TRBD1 might be the D (5 bases). This CDR3 region has 14 residues. Germline V gene sequence: CDR1 SGDLS, CDR2 YYNGEE. The V gene lost 4 bases and the J gene lost 1 base, with 11 bases spanning the gap. The chain's CDR3 is CASSFDQGNTEAFF. In DNA, the CDR3 is TGTGCCAGCAGCTTCGACCAGGGGAACACTGAAGCTTTCTTT. The complete variable domain, with remaining parts taken from reference TRBV9 and TRBJ1-1, reads DSGVTQTPKHLITATGQRVTLRCSPRSGDLSVYWYQQSLDQGLQFLIQYYNGEERAKGNILERFSAQQFPDLHSELNLSSLELGDSALYFCASSFDQGNTEAFFGQGTRLTVV.

This CDR3 is CASSLPSYEQYF. DNA for the CDR3: TGCGCCAGCAGCTTGCCTAGCTACGAGCAGTACTTC. This rearrangement joins TRBV5-1 to TRBJ2-7; D not resolved. CDR1 SGHRS and CDR2 YFSETQ come from the germline V gene. CDR3 length equals 12 residues. V shed 1 base and J shed 3 bases, with 5 bases lying between them.

The chain employs TRBV7-2 and TRBJ1-2, with unresolved D. Germline V lookup: CDR1 SGHTA, CDR2 FQGNSA. This CDR3 is built from 15 residues. V lost 4 bases and J 8 bases, leaving 20 bases between the germline ends. CDR3 DNA: TGTGCCAGCAGCTCCTACATGACACCGATGAGAGGCTACACCTTC. Its translation is CASSSYMTPMRGYTF.

This chain uses TRBV6-5 with TRBJ1-1; 8 bases match TRBD1. This CDR3 comprises 16 residues. With 2 bases clipped from V and 4 bases from J, the junction kept 9 bases outside the gene matches. The germline V gene has CDR1 MNHEY and CDR2 SVGAGI. The CDR3 reads CASSYSPTGGGTEAFF. CDR3 nucleotides: TGTGCCAGCAGTTACAGCCCAACAGGGGGGGGCACTGAAGCTTTCTTT.

The chain joins TRBV5-4 to TRBJ2-2; the D gene is possibly TRBD1 (5 bases). CDR3 length equals 15 residues. Trimming removed 0 bases from V and 6 bases from J, with 12 bases in between. Germline V lookup: CDR1 SGHNT, CDR2 YYREEE (reference sequence). The CDR3 DNA reads as TGTGCCAGCAGCTTGGAGGCAGGGTCTCCCGGGGAGCTGTTTTTT. It yields the protein CASSLEAGSPGELFF.

This rearrangement joins TRBV30 to TRBJ1-1; D remains ambiguous. Trimming stripped 1 base from V and 1 base from J, with 10 bases between. The CDR3 sequence is 14 residues long. Germline V gene lookup returns CDR1 GTSNPN and CDR2 SVGIG (reference sequence). The CDR3 coding sequence is TGTGCCTGGAGTGCAGTGGGCACGAACACTGAAGCTTTCTTT. Translation: CAWSAVGTNTEAFF.

The chain has TRBV4-3 and TRBJ2-7; perhaps TRBD2 as D (7 bases). CDR1 LGHNA and CDR2 YSLEER come from the germline V gene. The CDR3 has 17 residues. V was shortened by 0 bases and J by 2 bases, with 17 bases between the two germline ends. The CDR3 DNA reads as TGCGCCAGCAGCCAAGAAGTGTCCGCGGGGGCTACCTACGAGCAGTACTTC. It yields the protein CASSQEVSAGATYEQYF.

V gene TRBV5-1 combines with J gene TRBJ1-1; 10 nucleotides align to TRBD1. Germline assignment: CDR1 SGHRS and CDR2 YFSETQ. The J segment lost 4 bases and the V segment lost 1 base, leaving 7 bases of the junction unmatched. The CDR3 runs to 16 residues. Here the CDR3 reads CASSLHDRGQGTEAFF. The CDR3 nucleotides read TGCGCCAGCAGCTTGCACGACAGGGGGCAGGGCACTGAAGCTTTCTTT.

The chain combines TRBV30 with TRBJ2-7; 11 nucleotides align to TRBD2. Germline lookup yields CDR1 GTSNPN and CDR2 SVGIG (reference sequence). The CDR3 length is 19 residues. Trimming took 1 base from V and 3 from J; bases not matched to a gene: 17. DNA of the CDR3: TGTGCCTGGAGTGATACAGGGAGTTTTGGGACTAGCGGATACTACGAGCAGTACTTC. As protein: CAWSDTGSFGTSGYYEQYF.

The CDR3 region is CASSPKPGGELFF. For the CDR3, the DNA is TGTGCCAGCTCACCAAAACCAGGCGGGGAGCTGTTTTTT. The J gene is TRBJ2-2, the V gene TRBV18; D uncertain. V lost 2 bases and J lost 7, with 8 bases in between. The CDR3 totals 13 residues. CDR1 is KGHSH and CDR2 is LQKENI in the germline V gene.

The chain combines TRBV5-1 with TRBJ2-2; 14 bases are shared with TRBD2. Germline CDR1 and CDR2: SGHRS and YFSETQ. The CDR3 consists of 18 residues. V trimming: 4 bases; J trimming: 4 bases; junction bases outside the gene matches: 9. CDR3 DNA: TGCGCCAGCAGCACCGGGACTAGCGGGAGTGCGGGCACCGGGGAGCTGTTTTTT. This encodes CASSTGTSGSAGTGELFF.

The V and J genes are TRBV4-1 and TRBJ1-1; no reliable D call. Trimming removed 6 bases from V and 0 bases from J, with 8 bases in between. The CDR3 has 13 amino acids. Per the germline V gene, CDR1 is MGHRA and CDR2 is YSYEKL. CDR3: CASRQPMNTEAFF. Here the CDR3 DNA reads TGCGCCAGCAGGCAACCCATGAACACTGAAGCTTTCTTT.

This clone was observed a handful of times. The gene calls are TRBV5-4 and TRBJ2-7; the D gene is possibly TRBD2 (5 bases). This CDR3 has 11 residues. V was cut by 2 bases and J by 5 bases, with 5 bases left in between. Germline V CDR1 and CDR2: SGHNT, YYREEE (reference sequence). The CDR3 sequence is CASSFSDEQYF. As DNA, the CDR3 is TGTGCCAGCAGCTTTAGCGACGAGCAGTACTTC.

The V gene is TRBV5-1, the J gene TRBJ1-1, with a weak D call TRBD1 (5 bases). Trimming stripped 2 bases from V and 1 base from J, with 9 bases between. This CDR3 comprises 14 residues. The germline gives CDR1 SGHRS, CDR2 YFSETQ. The CDR3 here is CASSFGHKNTEAFF. In DNA, the CDR3 is TGCGCCAGCAGCTTCGGACACAAGAACACTGAAGCTTTCTTT.

The chain combines TRBV29-1 with TRBJ2-2; unclear D gene. The CDR3 runs to 12 residues. Trimming took 8 bases from V and 8 from J, leaving 15 bases between them. The germline CDR1 and CDR2 sequences are SQVTM and ANQGSEA. CDR3 amino acids: CSFASRRGELFF. The CDR3 DNA reads as TGCAGCTTTGCGAGTAGAAGAGGGGAGCTGTTTTTT.

J is TRBJ2-2 and V is TRBV30; 11 bases fit TRBD1. CDR1 and CDR2 from the germline V gene are GTSNPN and SVGIG (reference sequence). V lost 3 bases and J lost 7; bases outside the gene matches: 4. The CDR3 consists of 14 residues. The CDR3 reads CAWRRDRGDGELFF. CDR3 nucleotide sequence: TGTGCCTGGAGAAGGGACAGGGGGGACGGGGAGCTGTTTTTT.

The genes are TRBV7-2 and TRBJ1-2; D not certain. The CDR3 runs to 13 residues. Per the germline V gene, CDR1 is SGHTA and CDR2 is FQGNSA. V dropped 1 base and J dropped 3 bases, with 6 bases sitting between them. The CDR3 is CASSLGPDYGYTF. The CDR3 DNA is TGTGCCAGCAGCTTAGGGCCCGACTATGGCTACACCTTC.

The V gene is TRBV5-1, the J gene TRBJ1-1, with TRBD1 matching 8 bases. Trimming took 4 bases from V and 4 from J; bases not matched to a gene: 9. This CDR3 contains 15 residues. CDR1 is SGHRS, CDR2 YFSETQ, per germline. CDR3 loop: CASSVIPTGGTEAFF. CDR3 DNA: TGCGCCAGCAGCGTAATCCCAACAGGGGGCACTGAAGCTTTCTTT.

J is TRBJ2-7 and V is TRBV11-2; 9 nucleotides match TRBD2. The CDR3 is 17 amino acids. From germline, CDR1 is SGHAT and CDR2 FQNNGV. Unmatched junction bases numbered 13, after V lost 1 base and J lost 6 bases. CDR3: CASSLGSMGLAGSEQYF. The CDR3 DNA reads TGTGCCAGCAGCTTAGGGTCGATGGGGCTAGCGGGAAGCGAGCAGTACTTC.

The V gene is TRBV5-1, the J gene TRBJ1-5; maybe TRBD1 (5 bases). Germline V gene lookup returns CDR1 SGHRS and CDR2 YFSETQ. CDR3 length: 13 residues. The V end was cut by 4 bases, the J end by 7 bases, with 12 bases between. This CDR3 is CASSGGTGQPQHF. The CDR3 DNA reads as TGCGCCAGCAGCGGGGGGACGGGGCAGCCCCAGCATTTT.

J is TRBJ2-3 and V is TRBV18; the match to TRBD2 covers 12 bases. Germline CDR1 and CDR2: KGHSH and LQKENI. The CDR3 loop spans 19 amino acids. V shed 3 bases and J 2 bases; nucleotides not matched to a gene: 12. CDR3 in amino acids: CASSPGLAGGIVDTDTQYF. DNA for the CDR3: TGTGCCAGCTCACCCGGTCTAGCGGGAGGGATCGTTGACACAGATACGCAGTATTTT.

The CDR3 loop is CASSQDAGNSPLHF. Here the CDR3 DNA reads TGCGCCAGCAGCCAAGACGCGGGCAATTCACCCCTCCACTTT. The chain joins TRBV4-3 to TRBJ1-6; D ambiguous. The V gene lost 0 bases and the J gene lost 7 bases, with 7 bases spanning the gap. The CDR3 consists of 14 residues. The germline gives CDR1 LGHNA, CDR2 YSLEER.